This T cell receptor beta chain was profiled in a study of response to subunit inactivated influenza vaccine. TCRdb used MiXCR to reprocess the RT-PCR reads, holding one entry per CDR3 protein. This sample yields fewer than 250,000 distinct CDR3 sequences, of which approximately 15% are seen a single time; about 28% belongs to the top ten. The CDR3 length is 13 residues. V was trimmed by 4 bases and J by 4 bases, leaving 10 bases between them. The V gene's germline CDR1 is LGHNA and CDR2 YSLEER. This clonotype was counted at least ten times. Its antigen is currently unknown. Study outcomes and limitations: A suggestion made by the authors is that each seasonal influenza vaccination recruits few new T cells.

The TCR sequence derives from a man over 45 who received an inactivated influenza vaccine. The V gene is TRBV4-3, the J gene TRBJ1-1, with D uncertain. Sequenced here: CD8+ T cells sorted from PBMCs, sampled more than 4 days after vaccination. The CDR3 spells CASSRREGTEAFF. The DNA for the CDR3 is TGCGCCAGCAGCCGAAGGGAGGGCACTGAAGCTTTCTTT.